Each of the 25 T cell receptor beta chains below was sequenced from the same sample in a study of T cells in Graves' hyperthyroidism and ophthalmopathy. TCR beta CDR3 regions were amplified from RNA transcripts. TCR CDR3 regions were first amplified by RT-PCR with HTBI primers. TCRdb reprocessed the multiplex PCR reads with MiXCR, giving one entry per CDR3 protein. The repertoire has about 400,000 distinct CDR3 sequences, more than 20% of them found once; the top ten carry more than 60%. The source material was blood. The origin of the receptors is a man aged 45-60 years with Graves' hyperthyroidism.

The chain joins TRBV6-1 to TRBJ1-5; TRBD1 is a possible D gene (5 bases). CDR3 length equals 17 residues. Germline V CDR1 and CDR2: MNHNS, SASEGT. Trimming left V 7 bases short and J 0 bases short, with 19 bases between. The CDR3 region has the DNA TGTGCCAGCACCTCGAGGGGACGGGAGTATAGCAATCAGCCCCAGCATTTT. This sequence encodes CASTSRGREYSNQPQHF.

This clonotype has a handful of counts. The chain uses TRBV11-2 and TRBJ2-3, with TRBD1 matching 11 bases. Germline CDR1 reads SGHAT; CDR2 reads FQNNGV. V lost 5 bases and J lost 5; bases outside the gene matches: 0. This CDR3 spans 13 amino acids. The CDR3 sequence is CASSGTGGDTQYF. CDR3 DNA: TGTGCCAGCAGCGGGACAGGGGGAGATACGCAGTATTTT.

This clonotype was recorded at least ten times. The chain joins TRBV3-1 to TRBJ1-2; D gene unclear. Germline V gene lookup returns CDR1 LGHDT and CDR2 YNNKEL (reference sequence). Trimming took off 6 bases at V and 2 bases at J, with 4 bases between the two ends. The CDR3 has 11 residues. CDR3 in amino acids: CASSQNYGYTF. For the CDR3, the DNA is TGTGCCAGCAGTCAGAACTATGGCTACACCTTC.

This clonotype was counted only a few times. J is TRBJ2-3 and V is TRBV11-2; a possible D gene is TRBD1 (6 bases). Germline values: CDR1 SGHAT, CDR2 FQNNGV. CDR3 length: 15 residues. Trimming took 5 bases from V and 4 from J, leaving 16 bases between them. The CDR3 DNA follows: TGTGCCAGCAGCCCCCCACAGGGTCCCGCAGATACGCAGTATTTT. Amino acid sequence: CASSPPQGPADTQYF.

The rearrangement links TRBV6-5 to TRBJ1-2; D possibly corresponds to TRBD1 (6 bases). This CDR3 region has 13 residues. Germline CDR1 is MNHEY and CDR2 is SVGAGI. Trimming shortened V by 3 bases and J by 8 bases, and 13 bases separated the two germline ends. CDR3 sequence reads: CASSYSGAGGYTF. The CDR3 region has the DNA TGTGCCAGCAGTTATTCGGGGGCGGGAGGCTACACCTTC.

This clonotype showed up just a few times. The chain couples TRBV20-1 to TRBJ2-7, with TRBD2 matching over 8 bases. With V trimmed by 6 bases and J by 6 bases, 19 bases remained unmatched. Germline values: CDR1 DFQATT, CDR2 SNEGSKA (reference sequence). The CDR3 extends over 16 amino acids. The CDR3 DNA reads TGCAGTGCAGCGGGGACTGGGACTAGTATCTCGTCCGAGCAGTACTTC. Its translation: CSAAGTGTSISSEQYF.

This clonotype was observed a handful of times. V usage is TRBV20-1 and J usage is TRBJ2-1; D is possibly TRBD2 (6 bases). Deletions cut 0 bases from V and 0 bases from J, with 15 bases between. This CDR3 comprises 17 residues. Germline lookup yields CDR1 DFQATT and CDR2 SNEGSKA (reference sequence). The CDR3: CSAREGTLWSSYNEQFF. The CDR3 DNA sequence: TGCAGTGCTAGAGAAGGGACTCTCTGGAGCTCCTACAATGAGCAGTTCTTC.

The rearrangement uses TRBV19 and TRBJ2-3, with TRBD1 identical over 9 bases. Losses at the gene ends were 3 bases for V and 8 bases for J; bases not matched to a gene: 15. In germline, CDR1 is LNHDA, CDR2 SQIVND (reference sequence). The CDR3 is 17 amino acids. The DNA for the CDR3 is TGTGCCAGTAGTATTACCGGGACAGGGATAGGGTTGGTTACGCAGTATTTT. Translation gives CASSITGTGIGLVTQYF.

This clonotype was counted only a few times. The DNA for the CDR3 is TGTGCCAGCAACGGACTAGCGGGCAGCTTCGAGTATTTT. It is translated as CASNGLAGSFEYF. This chain joins TRBV28 and TRBJ2-3, with TRBD2 identical over 11 bases. The junction had 10 bases not matched to a gene; V was cut back by 7 bases and J by 13 bases. Germline V gene lookup returns CDR1 MDHEN and CDR2 SYDVKM. CDR3 length: 13 residues.

This clonotype was observed a few times. V is TRBV14 and J is TRBJ2-7, with 13 bases fitting TRBD2. CDR1 and CDR2 from the germline V gene are SGHDN and FVKESK. J lost 0 bases, V lost 0 bases, and 8 bases had no gene match. CDR3 length: 19 residues. The CDR3 loop is CASSQEGGTSGTHSYEQYF. The CDR3 nucleotides are TGTGCCAGCAGCCAAGAAGGAGGGACTAGCGGGACACACTCCTACGAGCAGTACTTC. The whole variable domain, remainder taken from reference TRBV14 and TRBJ2-7, is EAGVTQFPSHSVIEKGQTVTLRCDPISGHDNLYWYRRVMGKEIKFLLHFVKESKQDESGMPNNRFLAERTGGTYSTLKVQPAELEDSGVYFCASSQEGGTSGTHSYEQYFGPGTRLTVT.

This clonotype was seen many times. The CDR3 reads CASSQGPMTQYF. DNA of the CDR3: TGTGCCAGCAGCCAAGGCCCGATGACGCAGTATTTT. The chain has TRBV3-1 and TRBJ2-3, with unresolved D. Per the germline V gene, CDR1 is LGHDT and CDR2 is YNNKEL (reference sequence). V lost 1 base to trimming and J lost 9 bases, with 8 bases between them. This CDR3 spans 12 amino acids.

A few counts support this clonotype. The chain couples TRBV6-2 or TRBV6-3 to TRBJ1-5, with D tentatively TRBD1 (6 bases). CDR1 is MNHEY and CDR2 is SVGEGT in the germline V gene. Between the trimmed V and J ends, which lost 2 bases and 0 bases, there was a span of 8 bases. The CDR3 runs to 15 residues. The CDR3 DNA reads as TGTGCCAGCAGTTACCAGGGGCTTAGCAATCAGCCCCAGCATTTT. Residues: CASSYQGLSNQPQHF.

This clonotype was recorded a few times. The chain joins TRBV6-2 or TRBV6-3 to TRBJ2-7, with 7 positions matching TRBD1. The germline V gene has CDR1 MNHEY and CDR2 SVGEGT. With V trimmed by 0 bases and J by 7 bases, 15 bases remained unmatched. The length of the CDR3 is 17 residues. CDR3 in amino acids: CASSYSRRDSSSLEQYF. The CDR3 DNA follows: TGTGCCAGCAGTTACTCGCGCAGGGACAGTTCCTCTCTGGAGCAGTACTTC.

This clonotype was seen a handful of times. The chain has TRBV12-3 or TRBV12-4 and TRBJ1-2; 8 nucleotides agree with TRBD1. V lost 8 bases, J lost 6 bases, and 8 bases stayed unmatched. The CDR3 covers 13 residues. The CDR3 DNA reads TGTGCCAGCCGAAACAAACAGGGGGATGGCTACACCTTC. It codes for CASRNKQGDGYTF.

This clonotype was counted between two and nine times. V is TRBV7-2 and J is TRBJ2-1; D assignment may be TRBD1 or TRBD2 (5 bases each). The V end lost 0 bases, the J end lost 7 bases, and 10 bases lay between the germline ends. The germline V gene encodes CDR1 SGHTA and CDR2 FQGNSA. This CDR3 has 14 amino acids. The CDR3 region is CASSLASGSNEQFF. The DNA for the CDR3 is TGTGCCAGCAGCTTAGCTTCAGGGAGTAATGAGCAGTTCTTC.

The chain has TRBV6-1 and TRBJ1-6, with TRBD1 matching 11 bases. V trimming: 6 bases; J trimming: 9 bases; junction bases outside the gene matches: 10. CDR1 is MNHNS, CDR2 SASEGT, per germline. The CDR3 loop spans 16 amino acids. CDR3 protein: CASSLRDRGSPSPLHF. The CDR3 DNA sequence: TGTGCCAGCAGCCTCCGGGACAGGGGGTCACCTTCACCCCTCCACTTT.

The J gene is TRBJ2-7, the V gene TRBV7-2; D remains ambiguous. Germline CDR1 SGHTA, CDR2 FQGNSA. This CDR3 comprises 14 residues. Trimming removed 1 base at V and 3 bases at J, with 10 bases between. The CDR3 is CASSLVDHVYEQYF. CDR3 coding DNA: TGTGCCAGCAGCTTAGTGGACCACGTCTACGAGCAGTACTTC.

The rearrangement uses TRBV28 and TRBJ2-7; 8 bases map to TRBD2. The CDR3 contains 15 residues. The junction had 4 bases not matched to a gene; V was cut back by 1 base and J by 2 bases. CDR1 and CDR2 from the germline V gene are MDHEN and SYDVKM. For the CDR3, the DNA is TGTGCCAGCAGTTTATTGGTCGGGAGGGCCTACGAGCAGTACTTC. Protein: CASSLLVGRAYEQYF.

This clonotype was seen many times. J is TRBJ1-1 and V is TRBV5-1; D is uncertain. V gave up 4 bases and J gave up 0 bases, with 10 bases separating them. Germline assignment: CDR1 SGHRS and CDR2 YFSETQ. This CDR3 is built from 14 residues. The DNA for the CDR3 is TGCGCCAGCAGCCCCGGACGAGTGAACACTGAAGCTTTCTTT. Amino acid sequence: CASSPGRVNTEAFF.

The rearrangement joins TRBV28 to TRBJ1-3; D might be TRBD1 (6 bases). V was pared by 6 bases and J by 0 bases, with 9 bases between. The CDR3 has 14 residues. In germline, CDR1 is MDHEN, CDR2 SYDVKM. CDR3 sequence (DNA): TGTGCCAGCAGGACAGGCAACTCTGGAAACACCATATATTTT. This translates into CASRTGNSGNTIYF.

This clonotype was observed a handful of times. The chain carries TRBV6-2 or TRBV6-3 and TRBJ2-6; D is ambiguous. V lost 6 bases and J lost 5, with 11 bases in between. This CDR3 has 14 residues. CDR1 is MNHEY and CDR2 is SVGEGT in the germline V gene. The CDR3 nucleotides are TGTGCCAGCAGCCACCCCCTCTGGGCCAACGTCCTGACTTTC. It translates to CASSHPLWANVLTF.

The chain couples TRBV5-6 to TRBJ2-2; 7 nucleotides agree with TRBD2. V gave up 4 bases and J gave up 2 bases; unmatched junction bases: 5. The CDR3 has 15 residues. Germline V gene data show CDR1 as SGHDT and CDR2 as YYEEEE. This CDR3 reads CASSEGLTNTGELFF. The CDR3 region has the DNA TGTGCCAGCAGCGAGGGACTAACCAACACCGGGGAGCTGTTTTTT.

In its sample, this clonotype was seen many times. The V call is TRBV12-3 or TRBV12-4, the J call TRBJ2-1; no definite D call. The CDR3 length is 13 residues. Trimming shortened V by 1 base and J by 9 bases, and 10 bases separated the two germline ends. The DNA of the CDR3 is TGTGCCAGCAGTTTAGGTAGGGTAGGTGAGCAGTTCTTC. As protein: CASSLGRVGEQFF.

The chain joins TRBV19 to TRBJ2-3, with 7 bases identical to TRBD1. CDR3 length: 15 residues. CDR1 and CDR2 from the germline V gene are LNHDA and SQIVND (reference sequence). Trimming took 3 bases from V and 4 from J; bases not matched to a gene: 7. The DNA of the CDR3 is TGTGCCAGTAGTATTGGACAGGTTGCTGCAGATACGCAGTATTTT. Translated: CASSIGQVAADTQYF.

V usage is TRBV3-1 and J usage is TRBJ2-1; D might be TRBD2 (7 bases). The CDR3 consists of 16 residues. Germline loops: CDR1 LGHDT, CDR2 YNNKEL (reference sequence). V lost 5 bases and J 8 bases, leaving 22 bases between the germline ends. The CDR3 DNA is TGTGCCAGCAGCTTGGGGGGCGGGAGCCTCGTCCATGAGCAGTTCTTC. This codes for CASSLGGGSLVHEQFF.